The clone carrying this TCR beta chain was detected only once. This specimen comes from a study of T cell changes during pregnancy in multiple sclerosis. Generated by immunoSEQ multiplex PCR, the TCRdb table keeps only in-frame clones and is missing some. Of 99,000 or so clones listed, 90% to 95% are singletons. In germline, CDR1 is SGHRS, CDR2 YFSETQ. CDR3 length: 14 amino acids. Trimming took 0 bases from V and 5 from J, leaving 11 bases between them. Sequenced material: peripheral blood, taken after pregnancy. The rearrangement links TRBV5-1 to TRBJ1-2, with D perhaps matching TRBD1 (6 bases). This TCR came from a female donor with multiple sclerosis, enrolled in a pregnancy study. The CDR3 loop reads CASSLDGRGYGYTF. The CDR3 coding sequence is TGCGCCAGCAGCTTGGACGGCAGGGGTTATGGCTACACCTTC.